This is a list of T cell receptor beta chains from one sample in a study of type 1 regulatory T cells. Antigens of these TCRs are unknown. TCRdb re-analysed the reads in MiXCR, keeping a single row per CDR3 protein. The table records under 85,000 distinct CDR3 sequences, roughly 49% of them present only once. Input material: cultured non-Tr1 T cells, either the whole culture or a sorted T cell fraction (not recorded which). Receptors were obtained from a human donor in good health. The CDR3 runs from the conserved cysteine through the conserved F or W. The D gene is left open where the match is weak. Clone size is given for some rows only: seen once, a few or many times, or a class if the clone is expanded.

V gene	J gene	D gene	clone size	CDR3 DNA	CDR3 protein
TRBV7-8	TRBJ2-1	TRBD2	-	TGTGCCAGCAGCTTAGTCCGACTAGCGGGACCGTACAATGAGCAGTTCTTC	CASSLVRLAGPYNEQFF
TRBV2	TRBJ1-1	TRBD1	-	TGTGCCAGCCAGAAGGGGACAGGTGGCACTGAAGCTTTCTTT	CASQKGTGGTEAFF
TRBV5-5	TRBJ1-6	TRBD1	-	TGTGCCAGCAGCTTGGGACAGGGGATGTACTCACCCCTCCACTTT	CASSLGQGMYSPLHF
TRBV20-1	TRBJ2-7	TRBD1	-	TGCAGTGCTAGCGATACAGGGGGCTACGAGCAGTACTTC	CSASDTGGYEQYF
TRBV6-6	TRBJ1-5	-	few	TGTGCCAGCAGTTACTCGTCAGGGGTCGGCAATCAGCCCCAGCATTTT	CASSYSSGVGNQPQHF
TRBV7-2	TRBJ1-2	-	few	TGTGCCAGCAGCTTAGGAGCTGGAGGCTACACCTTC	CASSLGAGGYTF
TRBV7-9	TRBJ1-1	-	many	TGTGCCAGCAGCTTAGACAGCATGAACACTGAAGCTTTCTTT	CASSLDSMNTEAFF
TRBV12-3/TRBV12-4	TRBJ2-3	TRBD2	-	TGTGCCAGCAGTCCTTGGACTAGCGGGGGCCAGGATACGCAGTATTTT	CASSPWTSGGQDTQYF
TRBV2	TRBJ2-5	TRBD2	-	TGTGCCAGCAGTGCCGCTGGTAGCGGGGGAGAGACCCAGTACTTC	CASSAAGSGGETQYF
TRBV7-9	TRBJ1-4	-	-	TGTGCCAGCAGTCGGAGGACGGAAAATGAAAAACTGTTTTTT	CASSRRTENEKLFF
TRBV20-1	TRBJ1-2	TRBD1	-	TGCAGTGCCCCAGGACAGGCGACCTTTTATGGCTACACCTTC	CSAPGQATFYGYTF
TRBV7-2	TRBJ1-5	-	-	TGTGCCAGCAGCTTAGTTGGGGGGCTAAATCAGCCCCAGCATTTT	CASSLVGGLNQPQHF
TRBV5-1	TRBJ2-1	TRBD1	few	TGCGCCAGCAGCATAAGACAGGGGGCAGATGAGCAGTTCTTC	CASSIRQGADEQFF
TRBV5-1	TRBJ2-5	-	-	TGCGCCAGCAGCCCCCGAGCTAGGTGGGGGGGCGGGGAGACCCAGTACTTC	CASSPRARWGGGETQYF
TRBV28	TRBJ2-3	-	few	TGTGCCAGCCGGGACTCTAGCACAGATACGCAGTATTTT	CASRDSSTDTQYF
TRBV19	TRBJ1-1	-	-	TGTGCCAGTACAGTGAACACTGAAGCTTTCTTT	CASTVNTEAFF
TRBV30	TRBJ1-2	-	few	TGTGCCTGGAGTGTTGGTCAGACCTATGGCTACACCTTC	CAWSVGQTYGYTF
TRBV7-2	TRBJ1-1	-	few	TGTGCCAGCAGCTTCGCCGGAAGCATGAACACTGAAGCTTTCTTT	CASSFAGSMNTEAFF
TRBV5-1	TRBJ2-3	TRBD2	-	TGCGCCAGCAGCCCACCGACTAGCGGGGGCACAGATACGCAGTATTTT	CASSPPTSGGTDTQYF
TRBV6-1	TRBJ2-1	-	-	TGTGCCAGTACATACGGGGGCCGCGGGAGTGAGCAGTTCTTC	CASTYGGRGSEQFF
TRBV5-1	TRBJ1-1	-	-	TGCGCCAGCAGCCTCGGGCTAGGGGGAACTTCTGAAGCTTTCTTT	CASSLGLGGTSEAFF
TRBV20-1	TRBJ2-1	-	-	TGCAGTGCTAGAGATCCCCATGTTTCCTCCAATGAGCAGTTCTTC	CSARDPHVSSNEQFF
TRBV5-1	TRBJ2-5	TRBD1	-	TGCGCCAGCAGCCCGGGACAGGGGGAAGAGACCCAGTACTTC	CASSPGQGEETQYF
TRBV3-1	TRBJ2-1	TRBD2	few	TGTGCCAGCAGCCAAGTGGGTAGCGGGGGCTACAATGAGCAGTTCTTC	CASSQVGSGGYNEQFF
TRBV4-2	TRBJ2-5	TRBD2	-	TGTGCCAGCAGCCAGAGTAGCGGGGGGTCTGAAGAGACCCAGTACTTC	CASSQSSGGSEETQYF
TRBV27	TRBJ1-6	-	-	TGTGCCAGCAGTCCTAGGTCGGACGGGAGATCACCCCTCCACTTT	CASSPRSDGRSPLHF
TRBV6-6	TRBJ1-4	-	-	TGTGCCAGCTCGCCGTCGGGAGAAAAACTGTTTTTT	CASSPSGEKLFF
TRBV10-3	TRBJ1-5	-	few	TGTGCCATCAGTGAGGGTAGGGTCGATCAGCCCCAGCATTTT	CAISEGRVDQPQHF
TRBV20-1	TRBJ1-2	-	few	TGCAGTGCTAGGGGGTTTCAAGACTATGGCTACACCTTC	CSARGFQDYGYTF
TRBV7-2	TRBJ1-4	-	few	TGTGCCAGCAGCCCACAAGTAGGGATGATGGAAAAACTGTTTTTT	CASSPQVGMMEKLFF
TRBV11-2	TRBJ2-3	-	-	TGTGCCAGCAGCCCCCTAGGTTCGGGGAAGAGCACAGATACGCAGTATTTT	CASSPLGSGKSTDTQYF
TRBV20-1	TRBJ1-2	TRBD1	few	TGCAGTGCTAACCGGCCGGGACAGGGGACCGCTGGCTATGGCTACACCTTC	CSANRPGQGTAGYGYTF
TRBV5-5	TRBJ2-2	TRBD1	-	TGTGCCAGCAGATCCGGACAGGGGACCGGGGAGCTGTTTTTT	CASRSGQGTGELFF
TRBV3-1	TRBJ2-5	-	-	TGTGCCAGCAGCCAAGCAGAGGCAGGGGTTCGGGAGACCCAGTACTTC	CASSQAEAGVRETQYF
TRBV5-1	TRBJ1-1	-	-	TGCGCCAGCAGCAACGTTGGAGGACGGTCTGAAGCTTTCTTT	CASSNVGGRSEAFF
TRBV7-9	TRBJ2-4	-	few	TGTGCCAGCAGCTTAAGTTTCGGAAGTGGCATTCAGTACTTC	CASSLSFGSGIQYF
TRBV20-1	TRBJ2-5	-	-	TGCAGTGCTAGTGAGGGGCAGGTGGGGGGTACCCAGTACTTC	CSASEGQVGGTQYF
TRBV30	TRBJ1-2	TRBD1	-	TGTGCCTTGGAGGGGGCGATTGGCTACACCTTC	CALEGAIGYTF
TRBV6-6	TRBJ1-1	TRBD1	-	TGTGCCAGCAGTCCGCCGACAGGGATATATTCTGAAGCTTTCTTT	CASSPPTGIYSEAFF
TRBV7-2	TRBJ1-3	-	once	TGTGCCAGCAGCCCAAGTCCGGCAGGAACTGGAAACACCATATATTTT	CASSPSPAGTGNTIYF
TRBV16	TRBJ1-6	-	few	TGTGCCAGCAGCCAATCGCTGGGTGATTCACCCCTCCACTTT	CASSQSLGDSPLHF
TRBV5-1	TRBJ1-1	TRBD1	many	TGCGCCAGCAACCAAGGGGGCAGAGCTCTGAACACTGAAGCTTTCTTT	CASNQGGRALNTEAFF
TRBV4-2	TRBJ2-5	TRBD2	-	TGTGCCAGCAGCCAAGATGCGGCGGGGGGGCCGGGAGAGACCCAGTACTTC	CASSQDAAGGPGETQYF
TRBV2	TRBJ2-1	-	-	TGTGCCAGCAGTATCGACGGGGGTGATAATGAGCAGTTCTTC	CASSIDGGDNEQFF
TRBV12-3/TRBV12-4	TRBJ2-2	-	medium-sized	TGTGCCAGCACCTTGGGGGGAGCCGGGGAGCTGTTTTTT	CASTLGGAGELFF
TRBV5-6	TRBJ2-4	TRBD1	-	TGTGCCAGCAGCTTATGGACAGGGGGAGTACAATACTTC	CASSLWTGGVQYF
TRBV7-9	TRBJ2-1	TRBD1	few	TGCGCCAGCAGCTTGGGACAGGGGACCTACAATGAGCAGTTCTTC	CASSLGQGTYNEQFF
TRBV28	TRBJ1-2	-	-	TGTGCCAGCAGTCTTCAGGGTGGGGGCCCGTTCACCTATGGCTACACCTTC	CASSLQGGGPFTYGYTF
TRBV30	TRBJ2-2	-	-	TGTGCCTGGAGTTTAGGACATGGGGCCGGGGAGCTGTTTTTT	CAWSLGHGAGELFF
TRBV27	TRBJ1-2	-	-	TGTGCCAGCAGTTTAGACAGGCTAAATGGCTACACCTTC	CASSLDRLNGYTF
TRBV19	TRBJ2-5	TRBD1	-	TGTGCCAGTAGTATTGTAGGACAGGGAGGAGAGACCCAGTACTTC	CASSIVGQGGETQYF
TRBV20-1	TRBJ1-5	-	-	TGCAGTGCTAGACGTGGCGGAAATAGCAATCAGCCCCAGCATTTT	CSARRGGNSNQPQHF
TRBV20-1	TRBJ2-3	TRBD2	few	TGCAGTGCTAGAGAATTCGGGGGGGCTAGCACAGATACGCAGTATTTT	CSAREFGGASTDTQYF
TRBV2	TRBJ2-3	-	-	TGTGCCAGCACGCCCCTGGGGGCCTTAACCACAGATACGCAGTATTTT	CASTPLGALTTDTQYF